Below, one TCR beta chain is given with its context. The V gene's germline CDR1 is WNHNN and CDR2 SYGVQD (reference sequence). This CDR3 spans 15 amino acids. The ends were cut back, 6 bases at V and 0 bases at J, with 11 bases in the middle. In the original analysis: Cell counts per sample came from amplifying reference gene primers. TCRdb's table, derived via immunoSEQ multiplex PCR, lists solely in-frame clones and lacks some. V, J and clone size reflect that table, while D and trimming were determined from the DNA. The sample holds 160,000 or so clones, roughly 90% seen once. This entry is derived from a study of blood T cell repertoires in COVID-19. Study-level background: Italy, Spain and the United States were the sources of the convalescent and acute COVID-19 samples. Sources were T cells, B-cell-depleted T cells, or PBMCs; the material itself was cDNA or gDNA.

Sequencing was performed on peripheral blood. V gene TRBV10-1 combines with J gene TRBJ2-2; tentatively, D is TRBD2 (6 bases). This receptor was obtained from a man in his 60s with acute or convalescent COVID-19. CDR3 DNA sequence: TGCGCCAGCAGCCCCGGGGGAGCGAACACCGGGGAGCTGTTTTTT. This sequence encodes CASSPGGANTGELFF.